This T cell receptor (beta chain) is from a study of T cell repertoires in cytomegalovirus infection. Turning to the study itself: Newly reported HLA-C-restricted and thoroughly characterized HLA-B-restricted CMV epitopes were employed. Indicated by public TCR beta signatures were CMV infection and matching HLA type.

TCRdb recomputed calls from the reads with MiXCR, one row per CDR3 protein. The data hold 700,000 to 850,000 distinct CDR3 sequences, with 30% to 35% observed a single time. The table lists this clonotype with many counts. Its specificity is unknown. The V end lost 6 bases, the J end lost 2 bases, and 12 bases lay between the germline ends. The CDR3 runs 14 residues. Looked up from germline, CDR1 is SEHNR and CDR2 is FQNEAQ (reference sequence). This TCR was sampled from a human donor in good health (CMV status not recorded). Some clones in this sample may be carry-over from other donors' samples. The V gene is TRBV7-9, the J gene TRBJ2-3; D gene unclear. The source was cultured CD8+ T cells from PBMCs, collected from culture after CMV antigen stimulation. CDR3 in amino acids: CASSPPLDTDTQYF. For the CDR3, the DNA is TGTGCCAGCAGTCCCCCCCTCGACACAGATACGCAGTATTTT.